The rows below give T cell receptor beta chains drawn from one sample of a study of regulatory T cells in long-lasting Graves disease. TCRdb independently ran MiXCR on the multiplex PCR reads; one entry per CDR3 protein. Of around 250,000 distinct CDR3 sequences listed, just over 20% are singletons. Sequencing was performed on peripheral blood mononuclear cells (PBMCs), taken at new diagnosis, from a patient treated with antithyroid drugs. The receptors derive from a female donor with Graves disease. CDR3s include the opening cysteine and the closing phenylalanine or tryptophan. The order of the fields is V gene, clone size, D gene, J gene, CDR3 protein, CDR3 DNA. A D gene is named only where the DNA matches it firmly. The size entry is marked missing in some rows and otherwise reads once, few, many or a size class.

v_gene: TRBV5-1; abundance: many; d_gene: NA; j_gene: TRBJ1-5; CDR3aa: CASSLEGPSQPQHF; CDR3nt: TGTGCCAGCAGCTTGGAGGGCCCAAGTCAGCCCCAGCATTTT
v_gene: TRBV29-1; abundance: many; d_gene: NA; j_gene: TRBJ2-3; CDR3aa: CSVEGALTDTQYF; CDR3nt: TGCAGCGTTGAAGGAGCTCTCACAGATACGCAGTATTTT
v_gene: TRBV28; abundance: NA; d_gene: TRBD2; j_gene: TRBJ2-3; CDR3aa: CASSFGGGSADTQYF; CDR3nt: TGTGCCAGCAGTTTTGGGGGGGGTAGCGCAGATACGCAGTATTTT
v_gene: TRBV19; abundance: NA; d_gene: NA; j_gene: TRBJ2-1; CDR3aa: CASSPRHNSYNEQFF; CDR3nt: TGTGCCAGTAGTCCCCGTCACAACTCCTACAATGAGCAGTTCTTC
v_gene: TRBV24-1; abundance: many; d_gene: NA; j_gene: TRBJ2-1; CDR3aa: CATSDLTGAGLNEQFF; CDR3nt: TGTGCCACCAGTGACCTAACAGGTGCGGGGCTCAATGAGCAGTTCTTC
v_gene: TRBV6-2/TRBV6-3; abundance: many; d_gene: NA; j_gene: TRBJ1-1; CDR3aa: CASTLFGMNTEAFF; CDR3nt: TGTGCCAGCACCCTTTTTGGGATGAACACTGAAGCTTTCTTT
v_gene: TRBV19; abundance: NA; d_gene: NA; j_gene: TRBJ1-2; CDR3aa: CASSMTNYGYTF; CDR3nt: TGTGCCAGTAGTATGACTAACTATGGCTACACCTTC
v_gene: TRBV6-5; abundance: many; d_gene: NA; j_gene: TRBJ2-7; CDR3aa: CASSYIGGRSYEQYF; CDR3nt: TGTGCCAGCAGTTACATCGGGGGACGTTCCTACGAGCAGTACTTC
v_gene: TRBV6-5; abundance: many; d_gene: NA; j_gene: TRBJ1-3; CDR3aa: CASSYRLIWRIGNTIYF; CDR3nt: TGTGCCAGCAGTTACCGGCTAATATGGAGGATTGGAAACACCATATATTTT
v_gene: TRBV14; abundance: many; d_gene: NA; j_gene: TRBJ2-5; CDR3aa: CASSQDRGQKGQETQYF; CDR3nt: TGTGCCAGCAGCCAAGATCGAGGACAGAAGGGCCAAGAGACCCAGTACTTC
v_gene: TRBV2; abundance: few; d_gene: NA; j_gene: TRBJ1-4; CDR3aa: CASSDQKGLNEKLFF; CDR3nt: TGTGCCAGCAGTGATCAGAAAGGACTTAATGAAAAACTGTTTTTT
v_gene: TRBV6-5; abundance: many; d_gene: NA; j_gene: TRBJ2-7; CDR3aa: CASSYSSGQSYEQYF; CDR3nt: TGTGCCAGCAGTTACTCGAGCGGGCAGTCCTACGAGCAGTACTTC
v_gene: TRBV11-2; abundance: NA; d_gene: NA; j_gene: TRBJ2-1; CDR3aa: CASSLEGHSLPDEQFF; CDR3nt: TGTGCCAGCAGCTTGGAGGGGCATTCCCTCCCGGATGAGCAGTTCTTC
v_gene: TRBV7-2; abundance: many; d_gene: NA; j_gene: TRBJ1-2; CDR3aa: CASSLAPGGSVYGYTF; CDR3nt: TGTGCCAGCAGCTTAGCCCCTGGGGGGAGTGTCTATGGCTACACCTTC
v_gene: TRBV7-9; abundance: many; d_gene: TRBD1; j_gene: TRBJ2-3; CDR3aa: CASSPGGKGTDTQYF; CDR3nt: TGTGCCAGCAGCCCAGGGGGTAAGGGCACAGATACGCAGTATTTT
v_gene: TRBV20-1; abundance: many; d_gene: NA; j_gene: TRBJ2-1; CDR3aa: CSAVAGERSHNEQFF; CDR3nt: TGCAGTGCTGTAGCCGGGGAGCGCTCCCACAATGAGCAGTTCTTC
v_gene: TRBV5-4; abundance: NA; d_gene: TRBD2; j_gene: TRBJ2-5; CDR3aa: CASSPRGGDLETQYF; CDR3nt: TGTGCCAGCAGCCCTCGGGGAGGGGATTTGGAGACCCAGTACTTC
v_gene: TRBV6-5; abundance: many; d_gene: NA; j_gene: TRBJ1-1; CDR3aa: CASSSLGNTEAFF; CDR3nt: TGTGCCAGCAGTTCCCTAGGGAACACTGAAGCTTTCTTT
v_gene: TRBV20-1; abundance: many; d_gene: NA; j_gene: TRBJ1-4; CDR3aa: CSAAGGEYNEKLFF; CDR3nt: TGCAGTGCGGCGGGGGGGGAATATAATGAAAAACTGTTTTTT
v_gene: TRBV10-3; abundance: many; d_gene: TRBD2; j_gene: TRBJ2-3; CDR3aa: CAISEVGLGVTDTQYF; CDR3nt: TGTGCCATCAGTGAGGTCGGACTAGGAGTAACAGATACGCAGTATTTT
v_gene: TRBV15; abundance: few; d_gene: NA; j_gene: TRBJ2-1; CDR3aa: CATSRGRNSYNEQFF; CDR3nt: TGTGCCACCAGCAGAGGACGGAATTCCTACAATGAGCAGTTCTTC
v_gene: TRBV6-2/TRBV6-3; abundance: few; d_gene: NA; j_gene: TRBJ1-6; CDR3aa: CASSTDSHYNSPLHF; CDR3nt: TGTGCCAGCAGTACAGACAGCCATTATAATTCACCCCTCCACTTT
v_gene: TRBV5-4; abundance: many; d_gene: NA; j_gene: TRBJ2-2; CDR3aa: CASSLDPSGTGELFF; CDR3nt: TGTGCCAGCAGCTTGGACCCGAGCGGAACCGGGGAGCTGTTTTTT
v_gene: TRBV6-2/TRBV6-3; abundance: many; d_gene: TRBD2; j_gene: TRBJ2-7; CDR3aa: CASSYIRTSSYEQYF; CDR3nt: TGTGCCAGCAGTTACATTCGGACTAGCTCCTACGAGCAGTACTTC
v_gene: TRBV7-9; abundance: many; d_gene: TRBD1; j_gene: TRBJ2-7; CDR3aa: CASSRGTAYEQYF; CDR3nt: TGTGCCAGCAGCCGTGGGACAGCCTACGAGCAGTACTTC
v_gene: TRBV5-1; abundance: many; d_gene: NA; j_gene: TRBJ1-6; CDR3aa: CASSLVGNNSPLHF; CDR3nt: TGCGCCAGCAGCTTGGTGGGAAATAATTCACCCCTCCACTTT
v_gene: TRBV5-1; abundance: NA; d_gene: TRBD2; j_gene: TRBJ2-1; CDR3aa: CASSLERLAGVGQFF; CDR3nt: TGCGCCAGCAGCTTGGAGAGGCTAGCGGGAGTCGGGCAGTTCTTC
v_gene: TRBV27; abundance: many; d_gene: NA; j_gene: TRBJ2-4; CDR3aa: CASSSLTTLAKNIQYF; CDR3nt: TGTGCCAGCAGTTCCCTGACCACCCTAGCCAAAAACATTCAGTACTTC
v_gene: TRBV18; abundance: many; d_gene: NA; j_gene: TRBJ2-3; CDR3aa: CASSPFGGGTDTQYF; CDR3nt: TGTGCCAGCTCACCTTTCGGAGGCGGGACAGATACGCAGTATTTT
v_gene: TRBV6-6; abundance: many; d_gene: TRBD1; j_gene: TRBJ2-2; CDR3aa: CASSYSTGSIGELFF; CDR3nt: TGTGCCAGCAGTTACTCGACAGGGAGTATCGGGGAGCTGTTTTTT
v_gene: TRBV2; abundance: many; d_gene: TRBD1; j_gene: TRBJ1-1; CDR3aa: CASRELPGQVGAFF; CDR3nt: TGTGCCAGCAGAGAACTACCGGGACAGGTCGGAGCTTTCTTT
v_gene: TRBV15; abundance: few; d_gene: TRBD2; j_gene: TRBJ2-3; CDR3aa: CATSRDYGLAGTDTQYF; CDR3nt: TGTGCCACCAGCAGAGATTACGGGCTAGCGGGCACAGATACGCAGTATTTT
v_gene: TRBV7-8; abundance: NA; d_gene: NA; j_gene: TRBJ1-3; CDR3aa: CASSALAGNTIYF; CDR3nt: TGTGCCAGCAGCGCTCTGGCTGGAAACACCATATATTTT
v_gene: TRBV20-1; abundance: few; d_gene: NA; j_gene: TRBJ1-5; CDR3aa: CSARSTIWGQPQHF; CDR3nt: TGCAGTGCTAGAAGCACTATTTGGGGGCAGCCCCAGCATTTT
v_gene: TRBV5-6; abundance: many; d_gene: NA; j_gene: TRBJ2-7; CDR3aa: CASSWGPPYEQYF; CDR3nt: TGTGCCAGCAGCTGGGGTCCCCCCTACGAGCAGTACTTC
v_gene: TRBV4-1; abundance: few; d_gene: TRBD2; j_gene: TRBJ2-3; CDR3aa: CASSQAGGQDTQYF; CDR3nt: TGCGCCAGCAGCCAAGCGGGGGGGCAAGATACGCAGTATTTT
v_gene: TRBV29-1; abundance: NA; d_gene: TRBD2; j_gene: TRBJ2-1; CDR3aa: CSVIGTAGDEQFF; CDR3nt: TGCAGCGTGATTGGGACCGCGGGGGATGAGCAGTTCTTC
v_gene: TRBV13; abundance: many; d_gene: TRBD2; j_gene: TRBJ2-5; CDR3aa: CASSFSGSKETQYF; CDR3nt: TGTGCCAGCAGCTTTAGCGGGAGTAAAGAGACCCAGTACTTC
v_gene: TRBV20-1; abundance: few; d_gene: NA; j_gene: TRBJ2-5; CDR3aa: CSARWVVDFQETQYF; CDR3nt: TGCAGTGCTAGATGGGTTGTGGACTTCCAAGAGACCCAGTACTTC
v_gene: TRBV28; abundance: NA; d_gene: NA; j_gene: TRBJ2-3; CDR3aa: CASSLWPAVNPYTQYF; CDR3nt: TGTGCCAGCAGTTTATGGCCAGCGGTAAATCCTTATACGCAGTATTTT
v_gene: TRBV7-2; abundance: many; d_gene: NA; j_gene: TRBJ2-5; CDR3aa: CASRPTGSETQYF; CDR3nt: TGTGCCAGCAGACCCACAGGGTCGGAGACCCAGTACTTC
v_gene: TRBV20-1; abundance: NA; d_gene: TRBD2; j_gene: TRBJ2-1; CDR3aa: CSARTSDRGEQFF; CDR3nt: TGCAGTGCCCGGACTAGCGACCGGGGTGAGCAGTTCTTC
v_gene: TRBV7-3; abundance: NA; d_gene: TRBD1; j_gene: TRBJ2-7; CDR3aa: CASSERGTGVGEQYF; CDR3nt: TGTGCCAGCAGCGAAAGGGGGACAGGGGTGGGGGAGCAGTACTTC
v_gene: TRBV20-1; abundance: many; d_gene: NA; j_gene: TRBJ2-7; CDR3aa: CSARGAEHLYEQYF; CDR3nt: TGCAGTGCTAGAGGGGCAGAACATTTATACGAGCAGTACTTC
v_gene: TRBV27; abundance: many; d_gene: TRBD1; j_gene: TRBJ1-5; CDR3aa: CASSLTGGDQPQHF; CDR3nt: TGTGCCAGCAGTTTAACAGGGGGGGATCAGCCCCAGCATTTT
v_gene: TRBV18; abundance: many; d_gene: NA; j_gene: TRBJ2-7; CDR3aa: CASSLVGRGAYEQYF; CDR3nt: TGTGCCAGCTCCCTGGTTGGCAGGGGGGCCTACGAGCAGTACTTC
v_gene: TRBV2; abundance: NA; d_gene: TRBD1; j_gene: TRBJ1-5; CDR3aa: CASREGQGDSNQPQHF; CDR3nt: TGTGCCAGCAGAGAAGGACAGGGCGATAGCAATCAGCCCCAGCATTTT
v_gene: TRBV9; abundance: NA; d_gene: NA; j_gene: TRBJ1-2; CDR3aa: CASSHGRGAPAGYTF; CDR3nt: TGTGCCAGCAGCCATGGTCGGGGGGCGCCTGCTGGCTACACCTTC
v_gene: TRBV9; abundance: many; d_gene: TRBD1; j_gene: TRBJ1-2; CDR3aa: CASSVAGRTGSNGYTF; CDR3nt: TGTGCCAGCAGCGTAGCAGGGAGGACAGGTTCGAATGGCTACACCTTC
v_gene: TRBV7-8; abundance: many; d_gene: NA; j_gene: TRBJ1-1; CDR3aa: CASSSGPNTEAFF; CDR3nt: TGTGCCAGCAGCTCCGGCCCGAACACTGAAGCTTTCTTT
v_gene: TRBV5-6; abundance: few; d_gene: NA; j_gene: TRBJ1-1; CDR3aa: CASSNQITGKAFF; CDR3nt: TGTGCCAGCAGCAACCAGATCACAGGGAAGGCTTTCTTT
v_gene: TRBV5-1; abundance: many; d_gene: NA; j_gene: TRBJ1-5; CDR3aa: CASSLRGQPQHF; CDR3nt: TGTGCCAGCAGCTTGCGGGGACAGCCCCAGCATTTT
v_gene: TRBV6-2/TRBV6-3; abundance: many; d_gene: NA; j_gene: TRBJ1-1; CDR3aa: CASSYSGYGDTEAFF; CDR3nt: TGTGCCAGCAGTTACTCTGGGTATGGGGACACTGAAGCTTTCTTT
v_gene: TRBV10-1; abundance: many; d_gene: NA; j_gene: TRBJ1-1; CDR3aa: CASSESKTESEEAFF; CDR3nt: TGCGCCAGCAGTGAGTCGAAGACGGAATCCGAAGAAGCTTTCTTT
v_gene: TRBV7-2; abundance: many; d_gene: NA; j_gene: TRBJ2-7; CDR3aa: CASSLTLLRGNEQYF; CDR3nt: TGTGCCAGCAGCTTAACATTATTGAGAGGGAACGAGCAGTACTTC
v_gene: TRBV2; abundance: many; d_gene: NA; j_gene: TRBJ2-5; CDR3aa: CASTGTVLPETQYF; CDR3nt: TGTGCCAGCACCGGGACCGTACTCCCGGAGACCCAGTACTTC
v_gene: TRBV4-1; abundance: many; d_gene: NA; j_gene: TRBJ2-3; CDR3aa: CASSQVAESAQYF; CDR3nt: TGCGCCAGCAGCCAAGTGGCGGAGTCAGCGCAGTATTTT
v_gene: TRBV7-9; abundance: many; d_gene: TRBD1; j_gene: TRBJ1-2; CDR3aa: CASIRGQENYGYTF; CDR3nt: TGTGCCAGCATCCGAGGACAGGAGAACTATGGCTACACCTTC
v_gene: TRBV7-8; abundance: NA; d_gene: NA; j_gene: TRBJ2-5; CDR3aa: CASSEQETVTQYF; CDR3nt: TGTGCCAGCAGCGAACAGGAAACGGTGACCCAGTACTTC